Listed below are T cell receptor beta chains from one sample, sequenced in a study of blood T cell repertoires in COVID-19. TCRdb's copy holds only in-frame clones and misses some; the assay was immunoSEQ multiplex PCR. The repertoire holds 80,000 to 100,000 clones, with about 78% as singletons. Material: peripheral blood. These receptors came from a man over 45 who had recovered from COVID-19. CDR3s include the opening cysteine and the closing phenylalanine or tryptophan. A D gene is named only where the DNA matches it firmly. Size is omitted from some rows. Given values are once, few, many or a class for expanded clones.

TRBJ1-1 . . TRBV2 CASSIGGTEAFF TGTGCCAGCAGTATAGGGGGTACTGAAGCTTTCTTT
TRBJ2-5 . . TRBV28 CASRPFDLGDLRETQYF TGTGCCAGCAGGCCTTTTGATTTAGGGGATCTGAGGGAGACCCAGTACTTC
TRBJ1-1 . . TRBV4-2 CASSQGQVGTEAFF TGTGCCAGCAGCCAAGGACAGGTTGGGACTGAAGCTTTCTTT
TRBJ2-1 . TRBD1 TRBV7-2 CASSLGQGVLAGQFF TGTGCCAGCAGCTTAGGGCAGGGGGTTTTGGCCGGGCAGTTCTTC
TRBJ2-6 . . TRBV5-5 CASSPYSNSGANVLTF TGTGCCAGCAGCCCGTACTCTAACTCTGGGGCCAACGTCCTGACTTTC
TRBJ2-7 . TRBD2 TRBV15 CATSISGRNYEQYF TGTGCCACCAGCATTTCCGGGAGGAACTACGAGCAGTACTTC
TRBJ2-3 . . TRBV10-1 CASSGGDTYTDTQYF TGCGCCAGCAGTGGTGGGGACACTTACACAGATACGCAGTATTTT
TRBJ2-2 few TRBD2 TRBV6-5 CASSPSGGATGELFF TGTGCCAGCAGTCCCAGCGGGGGGGCCACCGGGGAGCTGTTTTTT
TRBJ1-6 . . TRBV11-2 CASSPRQTYNSPLHF TGTGCCAGCAGCCCCCGACAGACATATAATTCACCCCTCCACTTT
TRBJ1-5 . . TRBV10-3 CAISGVNQPQHF TGTGCCATCAGTGGAGTTAATCAGCCCCAGCATTTT
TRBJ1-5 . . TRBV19 CATSHGRGGNQPQHF TGTGCCACCAGCCATGGGAGGGGTGGGAATCAGCCCCAGCATTTT
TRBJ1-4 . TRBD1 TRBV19 CASKGTGQEKLFF TGTGCCAGTAAAGGGACAGGGCAGGAAAAACTGTTTTTT
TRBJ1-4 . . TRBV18 CASSPRGGHATNEKLFF TGTGCCAGCTCACCACGTGGGGGCCATGCAACTAATGAAAAACTGTTTTTT
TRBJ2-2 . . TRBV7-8 CASSAVRTGELFF TGTGCCAGCAGCGCGGTGCGCACCGGGGAGCTGTTTTTT
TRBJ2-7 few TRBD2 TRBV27 CASSPTGGEQYF TGTGCCAGCAGCCCCACGGGGGGCGAGCAGTACTTC
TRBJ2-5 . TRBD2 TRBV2 CASSPTGLAGVQETQYF TGTGCCAGCAGTCCGACGGGACTAGCGGGGGTACAAGAGACCCAGTACTTC
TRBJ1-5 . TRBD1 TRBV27 CASSSVARGPNQPQHF TGTGCCAGCAGTTCGGTGGCCAGGGGGCCCAATCAGCCCCAGCATTTT
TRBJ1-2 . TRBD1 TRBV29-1 CSVMTGGYGYTF TGCAGCGTTATGACAGGGGGCTATGGCTACACCTTC
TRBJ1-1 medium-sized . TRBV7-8 CASSLGRGGTEAFF TGTGCCAGCAGCTTAGGTCGGGGAGGCACTGAAGCTTTCTTT
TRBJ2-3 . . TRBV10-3 CAIKHLSSDTQYF TGTGCCATCAAGCATCTCTCATCAGATACGCAGTATTTT
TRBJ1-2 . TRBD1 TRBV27 CASSSQPTGGFYGYTF TGTGCCAGCAGTTCTCAGCCGACAGGGGGGTTCTATGGCTACACCTTC
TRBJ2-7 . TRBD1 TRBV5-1 CASSPPHFRGQGDEQYF TGCGCCAGCAGCCCCCCTCATTTTCGGGGACAGGGAGACGAGCAGTACTTC
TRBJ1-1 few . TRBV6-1 CASSLRDTRAFF TGTGCCAGCAGCCTCCGGGACACGAGAGCTTTCTTT
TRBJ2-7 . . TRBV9 CASSVGGLMGYEQYF TGTGCCAGCAGCGTAGGCGGACTAATGGGCTACGAGCAGTACTTC
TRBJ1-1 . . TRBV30 CAWSADSEAFF TGTGCCTGGAGCGCGGACAGTGAAGCTTTCTTT
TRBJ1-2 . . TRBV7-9 CASSQEGVHGYTF TGTGCCAGCAGCCAAGAAGGGGTACATGGCTACACCTTC
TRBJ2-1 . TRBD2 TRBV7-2 CASSFSSGSNGQFF TGTGCCAGCAGCTTCTCTAGCGGGAGTAATGGACAGTTCTTC
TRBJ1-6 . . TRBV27 CASSLTVLGSSPLHF TGTGCCAGCAGTCTGACAGTTCTCGGTAGTTCACCCCTCCACTTT
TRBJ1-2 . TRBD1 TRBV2 CASQGQGSYGYTF TGTGCCAGCCAGGGACAGGGGAGCTATGGCTACACCTTC
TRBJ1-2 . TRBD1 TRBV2 CASRPGQGTYGYTF TGTGCCAGCAGACCCGGACAGGGGACCTATGGCTACACCTTC
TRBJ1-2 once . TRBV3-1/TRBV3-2 CASSQDYRGQWWSNYGYTF TGTGCCAGCAGCCAAGATTACAGAGGACAGTGGTGGTCCAACTATGGCTACACCTTC
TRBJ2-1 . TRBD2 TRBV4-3 CASSQDGLALAYNEQFF TGCGCCAGCAGCCAAGATGGACTAGCGTTGGCCTACAATGAGCAGTTCTTC
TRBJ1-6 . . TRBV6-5 CASSLTVNYNSPLHF TGTGCCAGCAGCCTGACAGTTAACTATAATTCACCCCTCCACTTT
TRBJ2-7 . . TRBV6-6 CASSYPDQGGEQYF TGTGCCAGCAGTTACCCCGACCAGGGGGGCGAGCAGTACTTC
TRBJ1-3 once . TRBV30 CAWSMGLSGNTIYF TGTGCCTGGAGTATGGGGCTATCTGGAAACACCATATATTTT
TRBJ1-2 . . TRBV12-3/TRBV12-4 CASSLGTVYGYTF TGTGCCAGCAGTTTAGGGACAGTCTATGGCTACACCTTC
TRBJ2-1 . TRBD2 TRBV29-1 CSVGDPGLAANEQFF TGCAGCGTTGGCGATCCGGGACTAGCGGCAAATGAGCAGTTCTTC
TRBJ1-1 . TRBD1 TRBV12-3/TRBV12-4 CASRGTGVTEAFF TGTGCCAGCAGAGGGACAGGGGTTACTGAAGCTTTCTTT
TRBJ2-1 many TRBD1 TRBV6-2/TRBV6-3 CASSFRQGAGEQFF TGTGCCAGCAGTTTTCGACAGGGGGCGGGAGAGCAGTTCTTC
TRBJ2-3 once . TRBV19 CASNDPGGTDTQYF TGTGCCAGTAACGACCCAGGGGGGACAGATACGCAGTATTTT
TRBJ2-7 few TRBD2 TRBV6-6 CASSPGGLALRAYEQYF TGTGCCAGCAGTCCCGGGGGACTAGCCTTGAGGGCCTACGAGCAGTACTTC
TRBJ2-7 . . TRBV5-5 CASSLGPGSYEQYF TGTGCCAGCAGCTTGGGGCCGGGCTCCTACGAGCAGTACTTC
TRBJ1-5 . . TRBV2 CASSERGSNQPQHF TGTGCCAGCAGTGAAAGGGGGAGCAATCAGCCCCAGCATTTT
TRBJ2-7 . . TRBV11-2 CAVQGRGSYEQYF TGTGCCGTCCAAGGGAGAGGTTCCTACGAGCAGTACTTC
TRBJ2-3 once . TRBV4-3 CASSPDTRTDTQYF TGCGCCAGCAGCCCAGACACTCGCACAGATACGCAGTATTTT
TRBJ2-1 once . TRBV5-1 CASSFGLNNEQFF TGCGCCAGCAGCTTCGGACTAAACAATGAGCAGTTCTTC
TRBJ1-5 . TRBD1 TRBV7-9 CASSSPGQGVSQPQHF TGTGCCAGCAGCTCTCCGGGACAGGGTGTCAGTCAGCCCCAGCATTTT
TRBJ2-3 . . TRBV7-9 CASRSLGGVGTDTQYF TGTGCCAGCAGGTCCCTAGGGGGTGTCGGCACAGATACGCAGTATTTT
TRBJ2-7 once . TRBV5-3 CARSRAPNRSDPEQYF TGTGCCAGAAGTCGAGCCCCCAACAGGTCTGACCCCGAGCAGTACTTC
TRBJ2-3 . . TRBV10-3 CAISPGQNTDTQYF TGTGCCATCTCACCCGGACAGAACACAGATACGCAGTATTTT
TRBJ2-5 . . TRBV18 CASSPKDSRRETQYF TGTGCCAGCTCACCAAAGGACTCCCGAAGGGAGACCCAGTACTTC